Listed here are 17 T cell receptor beta chains from one sample, sequenced in a study of control samples from healthy donors and cancer patients. TCRdb's table, derived via immunoSEQ multiplex PCR, lists solely in-frame clones and lacks some. This table has fewer than 95,000 clones, 85% appearing once. The sample was blood. These receptors were obtained from a man aged 30 to 39 in good health.

This chain uses TRBV6-5 with TRBJ1-2; D may be TRBD1 (6 bases). This CDR3 contains 13 residues. The germline V and J ends were trimmed by 6 bases and 5 bases, with 13 bases remaining between them. Germline lookup yields CDR1 MNHEY and CDR2 SVGAGI. In DNA form, the CDR3 reads TGTGCCAGCAGGCGACAGGAGAGTTATGGCTACACCTTC. This codes for CASRRQESYGYTF.

This clone is a singleton in its sample. This chain connects TRBV5-1 to TRBJ2-3; D is uncertain. Trimming pared 5 bases from V and 1 base from J, leaving 11 bases between. CDR3 size: 14 residues. Germline V lookup: CDR1 SGHRS, CDR2 YFSETQ. CDR3 nucleotides: TGCGCCAGCAGGCAAGCCACACGCACAGATACGCAGTATTTT. As protein: CASRQATRTDTQYF.

This chain uses TRBV4-2 with TRBJ2-7, with 8 positions matching TRBD1. CDR3 length: 14 residues. From germline, CDR1 is LGHNA and CDR2 YNFKEQ. V trimming: 4 bases; J trimming: 2 bases; junction bases outside the gene matches: 4. CDR3 sequence (DNA): TGTGCCAGCAGCCCCCGGGACAGGCCCTACGAGCAGTACTTC. It is translated as CASSPRDRPYEQYF.

The DNA for the CDR3 is TGTGCCAGCAGCCCCCGACTAGGTTCTTTAGATACGCAGTATTTT. Translating it yields CASSPRLGSLDTQYF. This rearrangement joins TRBV6-2 or TRBV6-3 to TRBJ2-3; D may be TRBD2 (6 bases). This CDR3 has 15 amino acids. Germline loops: CDR1 MNHEY, CDR2 SVGEGT. Trimming took off 6 bases at V and 5 bases at J, with 18 bases between the two ends.

This clone was seen a few times. The rearrangement links TRBV19 to TRBJ2-3, with TRBD1 identical over 8 bases. V shed 6 bases, J shed 8 bases, and the junction held 4 bases outside the gene matches. The CDR3 runs to 12 residues. The germline gives CDR1 LNHDA, CDR2 SQIVND (reference sequence). CDR3 nucleotides: TGTGCCAGTAGCCCACAGGGGGGTACGCAGTATTTT. This sequence encodes CASSPQGGTQYF.

The chain employs TRBV30 and TRBJ1-6, with D unresolved. The germline V gene has CDR1 GTSNPN and CDR2 SVGIG (reference sequence). The CDR3 sequence is 14 residues long. V was shortened by 4 bases and J by 0 bases, with 7 bases between the two germline ends. The CDR3 DNA sequence: TGTGCCTGGACACCGAGCTCCTATAATTCACCCCTCCACTTT. Its protein is CAWTPSSYNSPLHF.

V is TRBV28 and J is TRBJ2-1; tentative D call: TRBD1 (6 bases). Germline V gene lookup returns CDR1 MDHEN and CDR2 SYDVKM. V dropped 0 bases and J dropped 6 bases, with 12 bases sitting between them. The CDR3 is 15 amino acids. The chain's CDR3 is CASSLWQDSGNEQFF. The CDR3, as DNA: TGTGCCAGCAGTTTATGGCAGGACAGCGGCAATGAGCAGTTCTTC. Drawing the rest from reference TRBV28 and TRBJ2-1, the complete variable domain is DVKVTQSSRYLVKRTGEKVFLECVQDMDHENMFWYRQDPGLGLRLIYFSYDVKMKEKGDIPEGYSVSREKKERFSLILESASTNQTSMYLCASSLWQDSGNEQFFGPGTRLTVL.

This chain uses TRBV5-1 with TRBJ2-7; D assignment may be TRBD1 or TRBD2 (5 bases each). V was cut by 0 bases and J by 2 bases, with 15 bases left in between. Germline assignment: CDR1 SGHRS and CDR2 YFSETQ. This CDR3 contains 16 residues. The CDR3 loop is CASSLGRGQKAYEQYF. CDR3 nucleotides: TGCGCCAGCAGCTTGGGTCGGGGCCAGAAAGCCTACGAGCAGTACTTC. Supplemented by reference TRBV5-1 and TRBJ2-7, the full variable domain reads KAGVTQTPRYLIKTRGQQVTLSCSPISGHRSVSWYQQTPGQGLQFLFEYFSETQRNKGNFPGRFSGRQFSNSRSEMNVSTLELGDSALYLCASSLGRGQKAYEQYFGPGTRLTVT.

V gene TRBV5-1 combines with J gene TRBJ2-3; 9 nucleotides agree with TRBD2. The length of the CDR3 is 15 residues. The germline V gene encodes CDR1 SGHRS and CDR2 YFSETQ. Trimming took 4 bases from V and 2 from J; bases not matched to a gene: 5. The CDR3 DNA is TGCGCCAGCAGCGTCGGCGGGGGGGCCACAGATACGCAGTATTTT. Translation: CASSVGGGATDTQYF.

The chain recombines TRBV30 with TRBJ2-1; 9 bases line up with TRBD1. J gave up 10 bases and V 3 bases, and 7 bases lay outside the gene matches. CDR3 size: 13 residues. Germline V gene sequence: CDR1 GTSNPN, CDR2 SVGIG (reference sequence). The CDR3 here is CAWRGQGIGEQFF. The CDR3 DNA reads as TGTGCCTGGAGAGGACAGGGGATAGGCGAGCAGTTCTTC.

This CDR3 is CASTLRGGDTQYF. DNA of the CDR3: TGTGCCAGCACCCTACGGGGGGGTGATACGCAGTATTTT. The chain links TRBV6-5 to TRBJ2-3, with 8 bases that match TRBD2. The trim removed 7 bases at V and 6 bases at J, leaving 6 bases unmatched. In germline, CDR1 is MNHEY, CDR2 SVGAGI. The CDR3 extends over 13 amino acids.

The chain joins TRBV5-1 to TRBJ1-1, with TRBD1 identical over 10 bases. The CDR3 is made up of 15 amino acids. The trim removed 4 bases at V and 10 bases at J, leaving 13 bases unmatched. Germline CDR1 is SGHRS and CDR2 is YFSETQ. CDR3 bases: TGCGCCAGCAGCGAACACGCGGGGGGACAGGGGTTAGCTTTCTTT. Its protein product is CASSEHAGGQGLAFF.

The chain carries TRBV6-5 and TRBJ2-3; 9 positions agree with TRBD1. In germline, CDR1 is MNHEY, CDR2 SVGAGI. Losses at the gene ends were 5 bases for V and 2 bases for J; bases not matched to a gene: 5. This CDR3 region has 15 residues. The DNA for the CDR3 is TGTGCCAGCAGTCCTGGGACAGGGTTCACAGATACGCAGTATTTT. Translation gives CASSPGTGFTDTQYF.

The chain recombines TRBV5-1 with TRBJ2-6; 12 nucleotides match TRBD2. CDR3 length equals 19 residues. After removal of 4 bases from V and 2 bases from J, the junction contained 10 bases not matched to a gene. Germline V gives CDR1 SGHRS, CDR2 YFSETQ. The CDR3 sequence: CASSQSGTSGLAGANVLTF. CDR3 in DNA: TGCGCCAGCAGCCAATCCGGGACTAGCGGGTTAGCTGGGGCCAACGTCCTGACTTTC.

V and J are TRBV5-4 and TRBJ2-2, with D possibly TRBD1 on 5 matching bases. Germline loops: CDR1 SGHNT, CDR2 YYREEE (reference sequence). The V end was cut by 0 bases, the J end by 4 bases, with 16 bases between. This CDR3 region has 17 residues. The DNA for the CDR3 is TGTGCCAGCAGCTTGGGTATGGGCAGGGAAGGCACCGGGGAGCTGTTTTTT. Residues: CASSLGMGREGTGELFF.

V usage is TRBV2 and J usage is TRBJ1-2; 7 nucleotides align to TRBD1. V lost 3 bases to trimming and J lost 8 bases; unmatched junction nucleotides: 9. CDR1 and CDR2 (germline): SNHLY, FYNNEI. The length of the CDR3 is 14 residues. The CDR3 spells CASSDVGRGMGYTF. CDR3 in DNA: TGTGCCAGCAGTGATGTCGGCAGGGGGATGGGCTACACCTTC.

The rearrangement links TRBV2 to TRBJ2-3, with 9 bases identical to TRBD1. This CDR3 region has 14 residues. The V gene end was trimmed by 6 bases and the J gene end by 3 bases; junction bases not matched to a gene: 4. Germline lookup yields CDR1 SNHLY and CDR2 FYNNEI. For the CDR3, the DNA is TGTGCCAGCAGCTATGACAGGGGGACAGATACGCAGTATTTT. Translation gives CASSYDRGTDTQYF.